This is a list of T cell receptor beta chains from one sample in a study of blood T cell repertoires in COVID-19. Some clones are missing from TCRdb's copy, which holds only in-frame ones; the method was immunoSEQ multiplex PCR. The table shows 200,000 to 300,000 clones, with about nine tenths occurring only once. Sequences were obtained from peripheral blood. The receptors were sampled from a woman between 40 and 50 years old with acute or convalescent COVID-19. The CDR3 runs from the conserved cysteine through the conserved F or W. Fields, in order: J gene, clone size, V gene, D gene, CDR3 DNA, CDR3 protein. The D gene is left open where the match is weak. The size of a clone is reported for some rows only, either as once, few or many, or as a class for expanded clones.

TRBJ2-3,-,TRBV6-5,-,TGTGCCAGCAGTTTAGCATGGGTCACAGATACGCAGTATTTT,CASSLAWVTDTQYF
TRBJ1-2,-,TRBV6-5,-,TGTGCCAGCACCAGGTCCCTGACCTCTGGCTACACCTTC,CASTRSLTSGYTF
TRBJ1-5,-,TRBV6-5,-,TGTGCCAGCAGAGACAGGTTTCCTTATCAGCCCCAGCATTTT,CASRDRFPYQPQHF
TRBJ1-1,once,TRBV5-1,-,TGCGCCAGCAGCTTGGAGGGGGCTGAAGCTTTCTTT,CASSLEGAEAFF
TRBJ1-3,-,TRBV6-4,-,TGTGCCGGACGCTTCGACAGACTCTCTGGAAACACCATATATTTT,CAGRFDRLSGNTIYF
TRBJ1-3,-,TRBV10-1,TRBD1,TGCGCCAGCAGTTCCGGAGGGGGCTTCTCTGGAAACACCATATATTTT,CASSSGGGFSGNTIYF
TRBJ2-1,-,TRBV10-3,-,TGTGCCATCAGTGGTGGAGTTGGTAGCTCCTACAATGAGCAGTTCTTC,CAISGGVGSSYNEQFF
TRBJ1-1,-,TRBV6-5,-,TGTGCCAGCAGTTACTCGACAGTCAGCCAATTCGAAGCTTTCTTT,CASSYSTVSQFEAFF
TRBJ2-1,-,TRBV14,TRBD2,TGTGCCAGCAGCCAAGATCACGGCCTCGGCGGGGGGATGCATGAGCAGTTCTTC,CASSQDHGLGGGMHEQFF
TRBJ1-4,-,TRBV2,-,TGTGCCAGCAGCCATAATGGGGGGGAAGTTGAAAAACTGTTTTTT,CASSHNGGEVEKLFF
TRBJ2-5,-,TRBV11-2,TRBD2,TGTGCCAGCAGCTCGGGACTAGCGATGGAGACCCAGTACTTC,CASSSGLAMETQYF
TRBJ1-2,-,TRBV2,-,TGTGCCAGCATTCAGACAGGTGACTATGGCTACACCTTC,CASIQTGDYGYTF
TRBJ1-6,-,TRBV2,-,TGTGCCAGCAGTGCCGAAAGCCCGGTCGGGGCACCCCTCCACTTT,CASSAESPVGAPLHF
TRBJ2-3,-,TRBV5-1,-,TGCGCCAGCAGCGACGGAGGGCCTACGCAGTATTTT,CASSDGGPTQYF
TRBJ1-4,-,TRBV3-1/TRBV3-2,-,TGTGCCAGCCGATTCCAGGCAACTAATGAAAAACTGTTTTTT,CASRFQATNEKLFF
TRBJ1-2,-,TRBV6-5,TRBD1,TGTGCCAGCAGTAGGGGGCGAGGGGATGGCTACACCTTC,CASSRGRGDGYTF
TRBJ2-1,-,TRBV4-2,-,TGTGCCAGCAGCCAAGGGCGGGGGCTAGCGGCATACAATGAGCAGTTCTTC,CASSQGRGLAAYNEQFF
TRBJ1-4,-,TRBV5-1,-,TGCGCCAGCAGCTTGGGAGGTGGTTCTGGGTATGAAAAACTGTTTTTT,CASSLGGGSGYEKLFF
TRBJ2-5,-,TRBV2,TRBD1,TGTGCCAGCAGTGGTCAGGGGGCCGTCGGAGAGACCCAGTACTTC,CASSGQGAVGETQYF
TRBJ2-3,-,TRBV9,TRBD1,TGTGCCAGCAGCGGGACAGGGGGCTTGAGCACAGATACGCAGTATTTT,CASSGTGGLSTDTQYF
TRBJ1-4,few,TRBV4-2,TRBD1,TGTGCCAGCAGCCAAGGACAGGGCAACCGGGCGATGGAAAAACTGTTTTTT,CASSQGQGNRAMEKLFF
TRBJ2-3,-,TRBV3-1/TRBV3-2,-,TGTGCCAGCAGCCCCGAGAGAGTTACGCAGTATTTT,CASSPERVTQYF
TRBJ2-3,-,TRBV5-1,TRBD2,TGCGCCAGCAGCCGGGAAGGCCTAGCGGGGGGTAATACGCAGTATTTT,CASSREGLAGGNTQYF
TRBJ2-3,-,TRBV24-1,TRBD2,TGTGCCACCAGTGCTCGGGGGGGTTTAGATACGCAGTATTTT,CATSARGGLDTQYF
TRBJ1-1,once,TRBV5-1,-,TGCGCCAGCAGCTTGAGCGGGGGGGTTGAAGCTTTCTTT,CASSLSGGVEAFF
TRBJ1-5,-,TRBV24-1,TRBD1,TGTGCCACCAGTGGGACAGGGATTAATCAGCCCCAGCATTTT,CATSGTGINQPQHF
TRBJ2-3,once,TRBV2,TRBD2,TGTGCCAGCAGAGGACTAGCGGGGTCAGATACGCAGTATTTT,CASRGLAGSDTQYF
TRBJ1-2,-,TRBV30,-,TGTGCCTGGAGTGTACCGGGAGGGGCGCTTGGCTACACCTTC,CAWSVPGGALGYTF
TRBJ1-2,-,TRBV5-1,TRBD1,TGCGCCAGCAGCTTTGACCCCCGACAGGGCCTCTATGGCTACACCTTC,CASSFDPRQGLYGYTF
TRBJ1-5,-,TRBV6-5,TRBD1,TGTGCCAGCAGGGGGACAGGGAGAGTTCAGCCCCAGCATTTT,CASRGTGRVQPQHF
TRBJ1-4,-,TRBV6-1,-,TGTGCCAGCGGGGGGGCGCGAAGCGAACTGTTTTTT,CASGGARSELFF
TRBJ1-4,-,TRBV27,-,TGTGCCAGCAGTCGCGGAACCCCTCCGGTTAATGAAAAACTGTTTTTT,CASSRGTPPVNEKLFF
TRBJ1-2,once,TRBV5-1,-,TGCGCCAGCAGCTTGGGTACAGGGAACTATGGCTACACCTTC,CASSLGTGNYGYTF
TRBJ1-2,-,TRBV1,-,TGCACCAGCAGCCACCTTGGCACAGGGACCTATGGCTACACCTTC,CTSSHLGTGTYGYTF
TRBJ1-1,-,TRBV6-5,-,TGTGCCAGCAGCCCCTACCGAGGAAACACTGAAGCTTTCTTT,CASSPYRGNTEAFF
TRBJ2-2,-,TRBV4-2,-,TGTGCCAGCAGCCAAGATCACGGCAGGGAGGGGGACACCGGGGAGCTGTTTTTT,CASSQDHGREGDTGELFF
TRBJ2-3,-,TRBV15,TRBD1,TGTGCCACTGACGGGGGACAGGGGACAGATACGCAGTATTTT,CATDGGQGTDTQYF
TRBJ1-5,-,TRBV5-4,-,TGTGCCAGCAGCTCAGCGGGGGGGACCAATCAGCCCCAGCATTTT,CASSSAGGTNQPQHF
TRBJ2-3,once,TRBV11-2,TRBD1,TGTGCCAGCAGCTTAAGGGGACCGGGACAGGGTCCCACAGATACGCAGTATTTT,CASSLRGPGQGPTDTQYF
TRBJ1-5,once,TRBV5-1,-,TGCGCCAGCAGCTTGGAGCCGGGGAATCAGCCCCAGCATTTT,CASSLEPGNQPQHF
TRBJ1-2,once,TRBV10-3,TRBD1,TGTGCCACACACCGGGACAGGCCCCTCGGAGGCTACACCTTC,CATHRDRPLGGYTF
TRBJ1-4,-,TRBV5-1,-,TGCGCCAGCAGCTTGACCGCCGCTACTGAAAAACTGTTTTTT,CASSLTAATEKLFF
TRBJ1-5,-,TRBV3-1/TRBV3-2,TRBD1,TGTGCCAGCAGCCAAGCGGACAGGCCTTATAGCAATCAGCCCCAGCATTTT,CASSQADRPYSNQPQHF
TRBJ2-1,-,TRBV2,-,TGTGCCAGCGTACAGGGCCACTCCTACAATGAGCAGTTCTTC,CASVQGHSYNEQFF
TRBJ1-1,once,TRBV19,-,TGTGCCAGTAGTATATCTAACACTGAAGCTTTCTTT,CASSISNTEAFF